These T cell receptor beta chains were read from a single sample in a study of Graves' ophthalmopathy and Graves' hyperthyroidism. Via MiXCR, TCRdb re-called the multiplex PCR reads, giving one row per CDR3 protein. The data contain over 450,000 distinct CDR3 sequences, around 15% of them singletons. The sample was blood. The receptors stem from a young woman with Graves' ophthalmopathy. CDR3s include the opening cysteine and the closing phenylalanine or tryptophan. Each record gives: J gene, clone size, V gene, CDR3 length, D gene, CDR3 protein, CDR3 DNA. A D gene is named only where the DNA matches it firmly. Where a row states a size, it is once, few, many or the class of an expanded clone; other rows omit it.

J gene: TRBJ1-5
clone size: NA
V gene: TRBV12-3/TRBV12-4
CDR3 length: 13
D gene: NA
CDR3 protein: CASRQRAHQPQHF
CDR3 DNA: TGTGCCAGCAGGCAGCGGGCCCATCAGCCCCAGCATTTT

J gene: TRBJ2-7
clone size: many
V gene: TRBV29-1
CDR3 length: 15
D gene: TRBD1
CDR3 protein: CSVEDRRGTVYEQYF
CDR3 DNA: TGCAGCGTTGAAGATCGGAGAGGGACAGTTTACGAGCAGTACTTC

J gene: TRBJ1-1
clone size: many
V gene: TRBV27
CDR3 length: 12
D gene: NA
CDR3 protein: CASGGSLTEAFF
CDR3 DNA: TGTGCCAGTGGAGGGTCGCTGACTGAAGCTTTCTTT

J gene: TRBJ1-6
clone size: many
V gene: TRBV10-3
CDR3 length: 15
D gene: TRBD1
CDR3 protein: CAARDSSSGNSPLHF
CDR3 DNA: TGTGCCGCCCGGGACAGCAGTTCTGGTAATTCACCCCTCCACTTT

J gene: TRBJ1-1
clone size: many
V gene: TRBV10-3
CDR3 length: 13
D gene: NA
CDR3 protein: CAITQGPNTEAFF
CDR3 DNA: TGTGCCATCACCCAGGGACCGAACACTGAAGCTTTCTTT

J gene: TRBJ2-5
clone size: NA
V gene: TRBV12-5
CDR3 length: 13
D gene: NA
CDR3 protein: CASGLGTVETQYF
CDR3 DNA: TGTGCTAGTGGTTTGGGGACCGTAGAGACCCAGTACTTC

J gene: TRBJ1-1
clone size: NA
V gene: TRBV11-2
CDR3 length: 15
D gene: NA
CDR3 protein: CASSPRGALRTEAFF
CDR3 DNA: TGTGCCAGCAGCCCCCGGGGGGCCCTGAGAACTGAAGCTTTCTTT

J gene: TRBJ2-7
clone size: many
V gene: TRBV27
CDR3 length: 16
D gene: NA
CDR3 protein: CASSFIPSQTPYEQYF
CDR3 DNA: TGTGCCAGCAGTTTCATTCCCTCACAGACCCCCTACGAGCAGTACTTC

J gene: TRBJ2-5
clone size: NA
V gene: TRBV2
CDR3 length: 16
D gene: TRBD2
CDR3 protein: CASGALGGRAGETQYF
CDR3 DNA: TGTGCCAGCGGGGCGTTAGGCGGGAGGGCCGGGGAGACCCAGTACTTC

J gene: TRBJ2-7
clone size: many
V gene: TRBV19
CDR3 length: 16
D gene: TRBD1
CDR3 protein: CASSIAAGGQGNEQYF
CDR3 DNA: TGTGCCAGTAGTATAGCCGCAGGGGGCCAAGGGAACGAGCAGTACTTC

J gene: TRBJ1-5
clone size: many
V gene: TRBV6-1
CDR3 length: 13
D gene: NA
CDR3 protein: CASRGAGYQPQHF
CDR3 DNA: TGTGCCAGCAGAGGGGCAGGGTATCAGCCCCAGCATTTT

J gene: TRBJ2-2
clone size: many
V gene: TRBV7-8
CDR3 length: 15
D gene: TRBD1
CDR3 protein: CASSLEGTGTGELFF
CDR3 DNA: TGTGCCAGCAGCTTAGAGGGGACAGGGACCGGGGAGCTGTTTTTT

J gene: TRBJ1-3
clone size: many
V gene: TRBV12-3/TRBV12-4
CDR3 length: 14
D gene: NA
CDR3 protein: CASSLGGVGNTIYF
CDR3 DNA: TGTGCCAGCAGTTTAGGAGGGGTCGGAAACACCATATATTTT

J gene: TRBJ2-7
clone size: many
V gene: TRBV6-2/TRBV6-3
CDR3 length: 13
D gene: NA
CDR3 protein: CASIHKMTYEQYF
CDR3 DNA: TGTGCCAGCATCCACAAAATGACCTACGAGCAGTACTTC

J gene: TRBJ2-7
clone size: NA
V gene: TRBV6-5
CDR3 length: 14
D gene: NA
CDR3 protein: CASSSGVGPYEQYF
CDR3 DNA: TGTGCCAGCAGTTCCGGGGTCGGGCCCTACGAGCAGTACTTC

J gene: TRBJ2-7
clone size: many
V gene: TRBV18
CDR3 length: 13
D gene: NA
CDR3 protein: CASSPVEGYEQYF
CDR3 DNA: TGTGCCAGCTCACCAGTCGAGGGCTACGAGCAGTACTTC

J gene: TRBJ2-2
clone size: many
V gene: TRBV28
CDR3 length: 16
D gene: TRBD2
CDR3 protein: CASTLAGGPGTGELFF
CDR3 DNA: TGTGCCTCTACGCTAGCGGGAGGGCCGGGTACCGGGGAGCTGTTTTTT

J gene: TRBJ2-7
clone size: many
V gene: TRBV11-2
CDR3 length: 15
D gene: NA
CDR3 protein: CASSLSTTLLYEQYF
CDR3 DNA: TGTGCCAGCAGCCTCTCGACAACCCTACTCTACGAGCAGTACTTC

J gene: TRBJ2-7
clone size: NA
V gene: TRBV6-2/TRBV6-3
CDR3 length: 14
D gene: NA
CDR3 protein: CASSLGGSSREQYF
CDR3 DNA: TGTGCCAGCAGTCTTGGTGGGAGTTCGAGGGAGCAGTACTTC

J gene: TRBJ2-2
clone size: many
V gene: TRBV12-3/TRBV12-4
CDR3 length: 14
D gene: NA
CDR3 protein: CASSFLVPSGELFF
CDR3 DNA: TGTGCCAGCAGTTTCCTAGTTCCCTCCGGGGAGCTGTTTTTT

J gene: TRBJ1-5
clone size: once
V gene: TRBV20-1
CDR3 length: 15
D gene: NA
CDR3 protein: CSARGGGGNNQPQHF
CDR3 DNA: TGCAGTGCTAGAGGAGGGGGGGGGAACAATCAGCCCCAGCATTTT

J gene: TRBJ2-2
clone size: many
V gene: TRBV20-1
CDR3 length: 12
D gene: TRBD2
CDR3 protein: CSALGLAGELFF
CDR3 DNA: TGCAGTGCTTTGGGACTAGCCGGGGAGCTGTTTTTT

J gene: TRBJ1-5
clone size: many
V gene: TRBV7-3
CDR3 length: 13
D gene: NA
CDR3 protein: CASSLEPGQPQHF
CDR3 DNA: TGTGCCAGCAGCTTGGAACCGGGTCAGCCCCAGCATTTT

J gene: TRBJ2-5
clone size: many
V gene: TRBV6-5
CDR3 length: 14
D gene: TRBD1
CDR3 protein: CASSFSTGEETQYF
CDR3 DNA: TGTGCCAGCAGTTTTTCGACAGGGGAAGAGACCCAGTACTTC

J gene: TRBJ1-1
clone size: NA
V gene: TRBV9
CDR3 length: 14
D gene: NA
CDR3 protein: CASSQAAAWAEAFF
CDR3 DNA: TGTGCCAGCAGCCAAGCGGCAGCTTGGGCTGAAGCTTTCTTT

J gene: TRBJ1-2
clone size: NA
V gene: TRBV18
CDR3 length: 15
D gene: NA
CDR3 protein: CASSPEKGGIYGYTF
CDR3 DNA: TGTGCCAGCTCACCGGAGAAGGGAGGGATCTATGGCTACACCTTC

J gene: TRBJ2-5
clone size: many
V gene: TRBV27
CDR3 length: 15
D gene: TRBD1
CDR3 protein: CASSLMTGGSKTQYF
CDR3 DNA: TGTGCCAGCAGTCTAATGACAGGGGGCTCGAAGACCCAGTACTTC

J gene: TRBJ1-1
clone size: NA
V gene: TRBV28
CDR3 length: 15
D gene: NA
CDR3 protein: CASSLWGGRNTEAFF
CDR3 DNA: TGTGCCAGCAGTTTATGGGGGGGGCGGAACACTGAAGCTTTCTTT

J gene: TRBJ2-7
clone size: many
V gene: TRBV13
CDR3 length: 17
D gene: TRBD1
CDR3 protein: CASSYRPMDRDLHEQYF
CDR3 DNA: TGTGCCAGCAGCTACCGACCGATGGACAGGGATCTCCACGAGCAGTACTTC

J gene: TRBJ1-2
clone size: NA
V gene: TRBV20-1
CDR3 length: 14
D gene: NA
CDR3 protein: CSATPLLTNYGYTF
CDR3 DNA: TGCAGTGCCACCCCTCTCTTAACTAACTATGGCTACACCTTC

J gene: TRBJ2-7
clone size: many
V gene: TRBV12-3/TRBV12-4
CDR3 length: 13
D gene: NA
CDR3 protein: CASRPGGLYEQYF
CDR3 DNA: TGTGCCAGCAGGCCCGGGGGGCTTTACGAGCAGTACTTC

J gene: TRBJ1-6
clone size: many
V gene: TRBV6-5
CDR3 length: 17
D gene: NA
CDR3 protein: CASSYSAGVSRNSPLHF
CDR3 DNA: TGTGCCAGCAGTTACTCGGCGGGGGTATCTCGTAATTCACCCCTCCACTTT

J gene: TRBJ2-7
clone size: NA
V gene: TRBV3-1
CDR3 length: 17
D gene: TRBD2
CDR3 protein: CASSPNPGLAGGHEQYF
CDR3 DNA: TGTGCCAGCAGCCCAAACCCGGGACTAGCGGGAGGTCACGAGCAGTACTTC

J gene: TRBJ1-1
clone size: many
V gene: TRBV11-1
CDR3 length: 16
D gene: NA
CDR3 protein: CASSIGVPGAATEAFF
CDR3 DNA: TGTGCCAGCTCGATCGGGGTGCCCGGGGCCGCCACTGAAGCTTTCTTT

J gene: TRBJ1-6
clone size: many
V gene: TRBV28
CDR3 length: 17
D gene: NA
CDR3 protein: CASKHPSGANYNSPLHF
CDR3 DNA: TGTGCCAGCAAACACCCCAGTGGGGCGAACTATAATTCACCCCTCCACTTT

J gene: TRBJ1-1
clone size: once
V gene: TRBV6-1
CDR3 length: 15
D gene: TRBD1
CDR3 protein: CASTGTGGRDTEAFF
CDR3 DNA: TGTGCCAGCACGGGGACAGGGGGCCGGGACACTGAAGCTTTCTTT

J gene: TRBJ2-7
clone size: many
V gene: TRBV20-1
CDR3 length: 13
D gene: TRBD2
CDR3 protein: CSAKAGVSYEQYF
CDR3 DNA: TGCAGTGCTAAAGCGGGGGTCTCCTACGAGCAGTACTTC

J gene: TRBJ1-1
clone size: many
V gene: TRBV10-3
CDR3 length: 13
D gene: NA
CDR3 protein: CAISEGQGDEAFF
CDR3 DNA: TGTGCCATCAGTGAAGGGCAGGGAGATGAAGCTTTCTTT